The following is a T cell receptor (beta chain) sequence with its context. Its antigen is undetermined. The repertoire was sequenced with immunoSEQ multiplex PCR; TCRdb's copy has only in-frame clones and lacks some. The table lists approximately 30,000 clones, about 69% of them singletons, with more than 25% in the top ten. The sample originates from a study of vaccination effects on CD4 cells after COVID-19. Points from the study as a whole: Clonal contraction was marked in infection- and vaccine-induced clones late after vaccination.

V dropped 10 bases and J dropped 4 bases, with 17 bases sitting between them. Germline-derived CDR1 and CDR2 are LNHDA and SQIVND (reference sequence). The CDR3 totals 14 residues. Antigen-specific CD4+ T cells expanded by the ViraFEST assay with viral peptide pools were then sequenced. Isolating CD4+ T cells followed 9 to 11 days of culture. The person was diagnosed with PCR-confirmed SARS-CoV-2 infection between March and December 2020. Each well held approximately 1.8 million PBMC cultured with around 9 ug/ml peptides and about 10 IU/ml IL-2. Cultures got half-medium changes with IL-2 on days 3 and 7.

The V gene is TRBV19, the J gene TRBJ1-5; D is uncertain. The sequences come from CD4+ T cells from PBMCs cultured with a peptide pool, collected before COVID-19 vaccination. The clonotype was recovered from a human donor who had a prior SARS-CoV-2 infection. CDR3 loop: CATNRGSGNQPQHF. CDR3 DNA sequence: TGTGCCACCAACCGGGGTTCGGGAAATCAGCCCCAGCATTTT.